The 32 T cell receptor beta chains reported below all come from one sample, sequenced in a study of T cells in Graves' hyperthyroidism and ophthalmopathy. Template material for amplifying TCR beta CDR3 regions consisted of RNA transcripts. RT-PCR in the first round (using the HTBI primer set) targeted the TCR CDR3. A single record per CDR3 protein comes from TCRdb applying MiXCR to the multiplex PCR reads. The table records 350,000 to 400,000 distinct CDR3 sequences, 14% to 15% of them present only once. The source material was blood. All receptors derive from a woman in her 30s with Graves' hyperthyroidism.

The chain uses TRBV9 and TRBJ2-5; weak D call: TRBD1 (5 bases). Germline-derived CDR1 and CDR2 are SGDLS and YYNGEE. The V end was cut by 0 bases, the J end by 0 bases, with 15 bases between. The CDR3 has 17 amino acids. CDR3 in amino acids: CASSVAQGPADQETQYF. DNA of the CDR3: TGTGCCAGCAGCGTAGCTCAGGGTCCGGCGGACCAAGAGACCCAGTACTTC.

This clonotype was counted ten times or more. J is TRBJ1-6 and V is TRBV4-2; D might be TRBD1 (6 bases). This CDR3 contains 14 residues. The germline V and J ends were trimmed by 5 bases and 6 bases, with 11 bases remaining between them. In germline, CDR1 is LGHNA, CDR2 YNFKEQ. CDR3 region: CASSSTGPNSPLHF. DNA of the CDR3: TGTGCCAGCAGCTCCACAGGGCCTAATTCACCCCTCCACTTT.

This clonotype was seen ten or more times. This chain links TRBV5-1 with TRBJ2-1; TRBD2 matches 14 bases. V shed 4 bases, J shed 9 bases, and the junction held 3 bases outside the gene matches. Germline lookup yields CDR1 SGHRS and CDR2 YFSETQ. The CDR3 has 14 residues. The CDR3 DNA follows: TGCGCCAGCAGCCCTGGGACTAGCGGGAGTGAGCAGTTCTTC. Encoded protein: CASSPGTSGSEQFF.

This clonotype appeared many times. The chain uses TRBV7-8 and TRBJ1-5, with a weak D call TRBD1 (6 bases). The CDR3 covers 15 residues. Trimming took 4 bases from V and 1 from J, leaving 11 bases between them. Germline V gives CDR1 SGHVS, CDR2 FQNEAQ. CDR3 protein: CASSSQGQSNQPQHF. CDR3 coding DNA: TGTGCCAGCAGCTCCCAAGGACAGAGCAATCAGCCCCAGCATTTT.

This clonotype was counted between two and nine times. Compared with germline, one end of the junction differs, possibly owing to a read error. The rearrangement joins TRBV7-6 to TRBJ2-1; no firm D call. This CDR3 spans 15 amino acids. CDR1 and CDR2 from the germline V gene are SGHVS and FNYEAQ. The CDR3 spells CASSPGRPSYNEQLF. The CDR3, as DNA: TGTGCCAGCAGCCCGGGTAGGCCTTCCTACAATGAGCAGCTCTTC.

This clonotype was seen ten or more times. The chain joins TRBV28 to TRBJ1-1; TRBD1 might be the D (6 bases). The length of the CDR3 is 12 residues. Germline V gives CDR1 MDHEN, CDR2 SYDVKM. V gave up 3 bases and J gave up 11 bases, with 13 bases separating them. In nucleotides, the CDR3 is TGTGCCAGCAGTTTTTCAGGGGCCGGGGCTTTCTTT. This encodes CASSFSGAGAFF.

The rearrangement uses TRBV20-1 and TRBJ2-7, with D perhaps matching TRBD2 (5 bases). This CDR3 region has 17 residues. Trimming took 0 bases from V and 5 from J, leaving 23 bases between them. CDR1 is DFQATT and CDR2 is SNEGSKA in the germline V gene (reference sequence). The CDR3 loop reads CSARDRSPEGGVHEQYF. As DNA, the CDR3 is TGCAGTGCTAGAGATCGGAGCCCCGAAGGAGGTGTCCACGAGCAGTACTTC.

The V and J genes are TRBV6-1 and TRBJ1-3; D unresolved. Germline loops: CDR1 MNHNS, CDR2 SASEGT. The CDR3 has 15 residues. The V gene lost 2 bases and the J gene lost 0 bases, with 8 bases spanning the gap. CDR3 sequence: CASSEKGFSGNTIYF. The CDR3 region has the DNA TGTGCCAGCAGTGAAAAGGGTTTCTCTGGAAACACCATATATTTT.

Many counts were recorded for this clonotype. The gene calls are TRBV2 and TRBJ1-1, with a weak D call TRBD1 (5 bases). This CDR3 has 15 amino acids. V lost 7 bases to trimming and J lost 5 bases, with 20 bases between them. In germline, CDR1 is SNHLY, CDR2 FYNNEI. CDR3 in amino acids: CASTYDGGGETEAFF. Here the CDR3 DNA reads TGTGCCAGCACCTACGACGGGGGAGGGGAGACTGAAGCTTTCTTT.

This clonotype was seen only a few times. One base away lies a much larger clone, so this may be a sequencing read error. The chain couples TRBV6-1 to TRBJ1-2, with TRBD1 matching 7 bases. The CDR3 spans 12 residues. The V gene's germline CDR1 is MNHNS and CDR2 SASEGT. V was pared by 5 bases and J by 4 bases, with 1 base of the junction left unmatched. CDR3: CASSWDSYGYTF. The CDR3 nucleotides are TGTGCCAGCAGTTGGGACAGCTATGGCTACACCTTC.

This clonotype was picked up a small number of times. This chain uses TRBV5-4 with TRBJ2-7; TRBD1 is a possible D gene (6 bases). Per germline, CDR1 SGHNT and CDR2 YYREEE (reference sequence). Between the trimmed V and J ends, which lost 0 bases and 6 bases, there was a span of 10 bases. The CDR3 totals 13 residues. CDR3: CASSLEGRGEQYF. The CDR3 DNA reads as TGTGCCAGCAGCTTGGAGGGCAGGGGCGAGCAGTACTTC.

This clonotype has at least ten counts. The chain combines TRBV2 with TRBJ2-7; 10 bases line up with TRBD1. Per germline, CDR1 SNHLY and CDR2 FYNNEI. The junction had 6 bases not matched to a gene; V was cut back by 6 bases and J by 7 bases. The CDR3 loop spans 13 amino acids. This CDR3 is CASSDRGRKEQYF. The DNA of the CDR3 is TGTGCCAGCAGCGACAGGGGGCGAAAAGAGCAGTACTTC.

This clonotype has at least ten counts. The J gene is TRBJ2-3, the V gene TRBV7-2; TRBD2 matches at 14 bases. CDR3 size: 17 residues. The germline V gene has CDR1 SGHTA and CDR2 FQGNSA. Trimming cost V 5 bases and J 6 bases; bases outside gene matches: 10. CDR3 amino acids: CASSTRTSGRFTDTQYF. The CDR3 DNA sequence: TGTGCCAGCAGCACAAGGACTAGCGGGAGGTTCACCGATACGCAGTATTTT.

Points on this clonotype: A read error may be the cause here, since a much bigger clone is one base away. V gene TRBV30 combines with J gene TRBJ2-7, with 7 bases that match TRBD2. V lost 2 bases to trimming and J lost 4 bases; unmatched junction nucleotides: 5. There are 13 residues in the CDR3. Per the germline V gene, CDR1 is GTSNPN and CDR2 is SVGIG (reference sequence). Here the CDR3 DNA reads TGTGCCTGGAGTACGGGGGGTGTGTACGAGCAGTACTTC. Translation: CAWSTGGVYEQYF.

This clonotype was detected many times. This sequence joins TRBV6-5 and TRBJ2-7, with D maybe TRBD2 (5 bases). Trimming took off 2 bases at V and 4 bases at J, with 12 bases between the two ends. Germline V gene lookup returns CDR1 MNHEY and CDR2 SVGAGI. The length of the CDR3 is 14 residues. The CDR3 coding sequence is TGTGCCAGCAGTTACAGGAGAAGCGGATACGAGCAGTACTTC. As protein: CASSYRRSGYEQYF.

This clonotype has ten or more counts. The rearrangement joins TRBV5-1 to TRBJ2-7; 9 positions match TRBD1. The CDR3 has 18 amino acids. Germline CDR1 reads SGHRS; CDR2 reads YFSETQ. Trimming removed 1 base from V and 3 bases from J; junction bases left unmatched: 14. In DNA form, the CDR3 reads TGCGCCAGCAGCTTGAGGGGACAGGGCACTGGGCCACTCTACGAGCAGTACTTC. It yields the protein CASSLRGQGTGPLYEQYF.

CDR3 region: CASRESGGSYNEQFF. Here the CDR3 DNA reads TGTGCCAGCAGGGAATCAGGGGGCTCCTACAATGAGCAGTTCTTC. The rearrangement links TRBV6-2 or TRBV6-3 to TRBJ2-1; 7 bases are shared with TRBD1. The germline gives CDR1 MNHEY, CDR2 SVGEGT. The CDR3 consists of 15 residues. J gave up 0 bases and V 6 bases, and 5 bases lay outside the gene matches.

In its sample, this clonotype was seen a few times. V and J are TRBV19 and TRBJ1-1; weak D call: TRBD1 (5 bases). The ends were cut back, 8 bases at V and 3 bases at J, with 19 bases in the middle. From germline, CDR1 is LNHDA and CDR2 SQIVND (reference sequence). The CDR3 sequence is 15 residues long. CDR3 region: CASGPTVGKDTEAFF. In DNA form, the CDR3 reads TGTGCCAGTGGCCCGACAGTTGGAAAGGACACTGAAGCTTTCTTT. The full variable domain, rest sourced from reference TRBV19 and TRBJ1-1, is DGGITQSPKYLFRKEGQNVTLSCEQNLNHDAMYWYRQDPGQGLRLIYYSQIVNDFQKGDIAEGYSVSREKKESFPLTVTSAQKNPTAFYLCASGPTVGKDTEAFFGQGTRLTVV.

CDR3 sequence (DNA): TGTGCCTGGAGTGTAAAAAACAGCGAGCAGTACTTC. This gives the protein CAWSVKNSEQYF. The rearrangement links TRBV30 to TRBJ2-7; D call uncertain. The V gene's germline CDR1 is GTSNPN and CDR2 SVGIG (reference sequence). V dropped 0 bases and J dropped 6 bases, with 9 bases sitting between them. CDR3 length: 12 residues.

The CDR3 reads CASSLASGRAGEQYF. The DNA of the CDR3 is TGTGCCAGCAGCTTAGCTAGCGGGAGGGCCGGCGAGCAGTACTTC. The gene calls are TRBV7-8 and TRBJ2-7; 11 bases are shared with TRBD2. CDR3 length: 15 amino acids. CDR1 and CDR2 from the germline V gene are SGHVS and FQNEAQ. Trimming removed 0 bases from V and 6 bases from J; junction bases left unmatched: 4.

This clonotype occurred a few times. In DNA, the CDR3 is TGTGCCAGCAGTCAACATTGGCGGGAGGCGGAGAACACCGGGGAGCTGTTTTTT. Translating it yields CASSQHWREAENTGELFF. The rearrangement uses TRBV6-1 and TRBJ2-2; 8 bases fit TRBD2. The germline gives CDR1 MNHNS, CDR2 SASEGT. V dropped 5 bases and J dropped 1; count of bases not matched to a gene: 12. This CDR3 is 18 amino acids long.

This clonotype appeared a few times. The chain recombines TRBV9 with TRBJ1-3; 9 bases are a match to TRBD1. CDR1 is SGDLS and CDR2 is YYNGEE in the germline V gene. Trimming removed 4 bases from V and 4 bases from J; junction bases left unmatched: 6. There are 15 residues in the CDR3. The CDR3 here is CASSRTGEYGNTIYF. The CDR3 DNA reads as TGTGCCAGCAGCAGGACAGGGGAATACGGAAACACCATATATTTT.

This clonotype has a count of ten or more. The chain employs TRBV7-2 and TRBJ2-2; TRBD2 might be the D (6 bases). Trimming stripped 4 bases from V and 0 bases from J, with 9 bases between. The germline CDR1 and CDR2 sequences are SGHTA and FQGNSA. The CDR3 covers 15 residues. CDR3 coding DNA: TGTGCCAGCAGCTCGGGACTGGCGAACACCGGGGAGCTGTTTTTT. It encodes CASSSGLANTGELFF.

With respect to this clonotype: At one of its ends the junction is not consistent with the germline gene, which may arise from a read error. The rearrangement links TRBV11-2 to TRBJ2-2; D could derive from TRBD1 or TRBD2 (6 bases each). This CDR3 comprises 16 residues. Germline V gives CDR1 SGHAT, CDR2 FQNNGV. The CDR3 DNA reads as TGTGCCAGCAGCGACGGGCAGGGCGGGGACACCGGGGAGCTGGTTTTT. Translated, it gives CASSDGQGGDTGELVF.

Turning to this clonotype: An end of the junction differs from the germline gene, which may be a read error. The DNA of the CDR3 is TGTGCCAGCACCTATAGGGACAGGGTCTACGAGCAGCACTTC. Translation: CASTYRDRVYEQHF. The V gene is TRBV6-2 or TRBV6-3, the J gene TRBJ2-7, with 9 bases lining up with TRBD1. Germline V CDR1 and CDR2: MNHEY, SVGEGT. The CDR3 covers 14 residues.

The chain links TRBV2 to TRBJ2-3; D may be TRBD2 (6 bases). The CDR3 contains 15 residues. V dropped 6 bases and J dropped 4 bases, with 17 bases sitting between them. CDR1 is SNHLY and CDR2 is FYNNEI in the germline V gene. The CDR3 sequence is CASRASGTGSDTQYF. As DNA, the CDR3 is TGTGCCAGCAGAGCCTCCGGGACTGGATCAGATACGCAGTATTTT.

The V call is TRBV7-9, the J call TRBJ2-3, with D perhaps TRBD2 (6 bases). This CDR3 has 18 amino acids. Between the trimmed V and J ends, which lost 3 bases and 2 bases, there was a span of 21 bases. CDR1 is SEHNR, CDR2 FQNEAQ, per germline (reference sequence). CDR3 bases: TGTGCCAGCAGCTTGATATTGGGACTCTCGCCCCCCACAGATACGCAGTATTTT. Translation: CASSLILGLSPPTDTQYF.

This clonotype was found once. This chain joins TRBV29-1 and TRBJ2-5, with TRBD2 matching over 7 bases. Germline CDR1 and CDR2: SQVTM and ANQGSEA. This CDR3 spans 13 amino acids. Losses at the gene ends were 4 bases for V and 4 bases for J; bases not matched to a gene: 6. CDR3 in amino acids: CSVGGGELETQYF. As DNA, the CDR3 is TGCAGCGTTGGGGGGGGGGAGTTAGAGACCCAGTACTTC.

This clonotype was observed many times. The chain carries TRBV27 and TRBJ2-2; 7 nucleotides line up with TRBD2. Germline V lookup: CDR1 MNHEY, CDR2 SMNVEV (reference sequence). Losses at the gene ends were 2 bases for V and 6 bases for J; bases not matched to a gene: 9. This CDR3 is built from 16 residues. The CDR3: CASSLLAERWAGELFF. CDR3 DNA sequence: TGTGCCAGCAGTTTACTAGCGGAGAGGTGGGCCGGGGAGCTGTTTTTT.

This clonotype occurred many times. This chain connects TRBV7-2 to TRBJ2-1; no clear D gene. CDR3 size: 16 residues. Germline V gene data show CDR1 as SGHTA and CDR2 as FQGNSA. Trimming removed 2 bases at V and 6 bases at J, with 17 bases between. CDR3 sequence reads: CASSLLGAVQVNEQFF. The CDR3 DNA reads as TGTGCCAGCAGCTTACTTGGAGCCGTCCAGGTCAATGAGCAGTTCTTC.

In its sample, this clonotype was seen many times. The chain joins TRBV25-1 to TRBJ2-7; a possible D gene is TRBD1 (6 bases). The V end was cut by 6 bases, the J end by 3 bases, with 12 bases between. Germline CDR1 and CDR2: MGHDK and SYGVNS. The CDR3 runs 13 residues. This CDR3 is CASSDRWNYEQYF. Written as DNA, the CDR3 is TGTGCCAGCAGCGACAGGTGGAACTACGAGCAGTACTTC.

This clonotype appeared a few times. This chain connects TRBV20-1 to TRBJ2-1, with D unresolved. Germline values: CDR1 DFQATT, CDR2 SNEGSKA (reference sequence). The CDR3 sequence is 16 residues long. V was cut by 3 bases and J by 4 bases, with 19 bases left in between. The CDR3 region has the DNA TGCAGTGCTAGTTCCCCGGACCAAGACCGTTACAATGAGCAGTTCTTC. Protein: CSASSPDQDRYNEQFF.